The T cell receptor beta chain described here comes from a study of beta chain features in type 1 diabetes. Study-wide findings and caveats: Any role of HLA type in TCRB rearrangement remained unresolved here. Across all four CD4+ subsets, people with type 1 diabetes showed modestly shorter TCRB CDR3s. Naive, central memory and Treg TCRB repertoires appeared more alike in patients than in healthy donors.

Between the trimmed V and J ends, which lost 7 bases and 6 bases, there was a span of 19 bases. There are 14 residues in the CDR3. Germline V lookup: CDR1 SQVTM, CDR2 ANQGSEA. Expressed TCRB transcripts were sequenced because the isolated RNA had all been reverse transcribed beforehand. Here immunoSEQ multiplex PCR was the method, and the copy in TCRdb shows in-frame clones only, minus some. The sample yields under 850,000 clones, under 15% seen once. A few counts support this clone. Antigen unknown. Using CD45RO/CCR7/CD25/CD127/CD95/CD27, CD4+ naive, central memory, regulatory and stem cell-like memory cells were sorted.

The chain links TRBV29-1 to TRBJ1-5; weak D call: TRBD1 (5 bases). This clonotype was obtained from a man aged 18 to 35 with type 1 diabetes. The sequencing sample was made of naive CD4+ T cells from blood. The CDR3 is CSARAGGESQPQHF. As DNA, the CDR3 is TGCAGCGCTCGAGCTGGAGGGGAGAGTCAGCCCCAGCATTTT. Using reference TRBV29-1 and TRBJ1-5 for the parts outside the CDR3, the full variable domain is SAVISQKPSRDICQRGTSLTIQCQVDSQVTMMFWYRQQPGQSLTLIATANQGSEATYESGFVIDKFPISRPNLTFSTLTVSNMSPEDSSIYLCSARAGGESQPQHFGDGTRLSIL.